Described below is a single TCR beta chain sequence and its context. This specimen belongs to a study of blood T cell repertoires in COVID-19. From germline, CDR1 is LNHNV and CDR2 YYDKDF (reference sequence). The CDR3 is made up of 16 amino acids. Trimming stripped 1 base from V and 1 base from J, with 11 bases between. Generated by immunoSEQ multiplex PCR, the TCRdb table keeps only in-frame clones and is missing some. The table shows roughly 280,000 clones, with around 91% occurring only once. This sequence joins TRBV15 and TRBJ1-5; D possibly corresponds to TRBD1 (5 bases). The sample taken for sequencing was PBMCs or T cells enriched from blood (not recorded which). This clonotype originated in a woman aged 18-29 years who had recovered from COVID-19. The CDR3 is CATSRAPGWSNQPQHF. The CDR3 DNA is TGTGCCACCAGCAGAGCGCCAGGGTGGAGCAATCAGCCCCAGCATTTT.